The following is a T cell receptor (beta chain) sequence with its context. Its antigen remains unidentified. PCR involved 60 Vbeta and 13 Jbeta primers. Sequencing was performed with immunoSEQ multiplex PCR; in TCRdb, only in-frame clones are kept and a portion is missing. The sample has over 85,000 clones; 50% to 70% are singletons. The entry originates in a study of cytomegalovirus exposure and HLA in healthy donors. Study results and limitations: An analysis was carried out at a later point. It showed that HLA-associated TCR beta chains were more clonally expanded than equally common non-associated chains. In an earlier analysis, about 87% or about 30%: the productive usage of most TCR beta V segments.

Sequencing was performed on PBMCs. The TCR comes from a human donor in good health.

CDR3 region: CASSLSGQGTNYGYTF. The DNA for the CDR3 is TGTGCCAGCAGCTTAAGCGGACAGGGGACTAACTATGGCTACACCTTC. The rearrangement joins TRBV7-9 to TRBJ1-2; 9 bases map to TRBD1. The germline CDR1 and CDR2 sequences are SEHNR and FQNEAQ (reference sequence). This CDR3 contains 16 residues. V shed 2 bases, J shed 0 bases, and the junction held 4 bases outside the gene matches.